The 23 T cell receptor beta chains below all came from one sample that was sequenced in a study of tumor-infiltrating lymphocytes in oesophageal squamous cell carcinoma. Each CDR3 protein is one row after TCRdb ran MiXCR on the PCR reads. The sample comprises 15,000 to 20,000 distinct CDR3 sequences, 47% of which are singletons, and roughly 45% rests with the top ten. Sequenced: normal esophageal tissue next to the tumor. These receptors were taken from a female donor with esophageal squamous cell carcinoma.

This clonotype was found many times. The gene calls are TRBV10-3 and TRBJ1-6; a weak D match, TRBD1 (6 bases). The CDR3 loop spans 17 amino acids. Germline CDR1 is ENHRY and CDR2 is SYGVKD. V lost 0 bases to trimming and J lost 5 bases, with 14 bases between them. This chain's CDR3 is CAISESTGPWDNSPLHF. The CDR3 DNA sequence: TGTGCCATCAGTGAGTCCACAGGGCCATGGGATAATTCACCCCTCCACTTT.

The CDR3 coding sequence is TGTGCCAGTAGAGGGGGAGGGGAGACCCAGTACTTC. Its protein product is CASRGGGETQYF. The chain couples TRBV2 to TRBJ2-4, with D possibly TRBD2 on 7 matching bases. TRBJ2-5 explains the end of the DNA better; the J call may be wrong. The V gene's germline CDR1 is SNHLY and CDR2 FYNNEI. The CDR3 sequence is 12 residues long.

This clonotype was counted only a few times. The V gene is TRBV7-2, the J gene TRBJ2-5; TRBD2 agrees at 9 bases. The J call may be mistaken, given a closer DNA end match to TRBJ2-7. This CDR3 has 14 residues. Germline values: CDR1 SGHTA, CDR2 FQGNSA. The CDR3 region has the DNA TGTGCCAGCAGCTTGACTAGCGGAACCTACGAGCAGTACTTC. It translates to CASSLTSGTYEQYF.

The V call is TRBV7-6, the J call TRBJ2-1; 9 bases fit TRBD1. V trimming: 3 bases; J trimming: 2 bases; junction bases outside the gene matches: 2. CDR3 length: 15 amino acids. Germline lookup yields CDR1 SGHVS and CDR2 FNYEAQ. In DNA form, the CDR3 reads TGTGCCAGCAGCTTCCGGGACAGGGCCTACAATGAGCAGTTCTTC. Its protein product is CASSFRDRAYNEQFF.

The chain has TRBV27 and TRBJ1-1; D uncertain. In germline, CDR1 is MNHEY, CDR2 SMNVEV (reference sequence). This CDR3 contains 13 residues. V was shortened by 2 bases and J by 5 bases, with 9 bases between the two germline ends. For the CDR3, the DNA is TGTGCCAGCAGTTTAACCAGAGGGACTGAAGCTTTCTTT. Protein sequence: CASSLTRGTEAFF.

As for this clonotype: Since the CDR3 does not end with the conserved phenylalanine or tryptophan, this likely comes from a read error. V gene TRBV11-2 combines with J gene TRBJ2-3, with D possibly TRBD1 on 6 matching bases. The CDR3 covers 16 residues. The germline CDR1 and CDR2 sequences are SGHAT and FQNNGV. CDR3 in DNA: TGTGCCAGCAGCCCCCTACAGGGTGGGAGCACAGATAGGCAGTATTAT. It specifies CASSPLQGGSTDRQYY.

This clonotype was recorded a few times. V and J are TRBV7-2 and TRBJ2-7; no definite D call. The CDR3 is 14 amino acids. V gave up 1 base and J gave up 0 bases, with 7 bases separating them. Germline V lookup: CDR1 SGHTA, CDR2 FQGNSA. CDR3 amino acids: CASSLVVFSYEQYF. CDR3 DNA sequence: TGTGCCAGCAGCTTAGTTGTTTTCTCCTACGAGCAGTACTTC.

The table lists this clonotype with a count of one. The final CDR3 position lacks the conserved phenylalanine or tryptophan, pointing to a likely read error. The limits of the CDR3 on the DNA are not certain, so only TCRdb's listed CDR3 is given. V is TRBV6-1 and J is TRBJ2-5; the table's D call of TRBD1 was not tested on the DNA. Per germline, CDR1 MNHNS and CDR2 SASEGT. The CDR3 is 16 residues long, ends included. CDR3 sequence: CASSAPGTEYGYTFGS.

The rearrangement links TRBV27 to TRBJ2-4; 9 positions agree with TRBD1. Germline V gene sequence: CDR1 MNHEY, CDR2 SMNVEV (reference sequence). V lost 8 bases to trimming and J lost 13 bases; unmatched junction nucleotides: 18. CDR3 size: 15 residues. CDR3 coding DNA: TGTGCCAGCCGTGATCCGGGACAGGGAGCGAATGAGCAGTACTTC. This sequence encodes CASRDPGQGANEQYF.

V and J are TRBV7-2 and TRBJ2-2; 9 positions match TRBD2. CDR1 and CDR2 (germline): SGHTA, FQGNSA. With V trimmed by 0 bases and J by 4 bases, 6 bases remained unmatched. CDR3 size: 17 residues. CDR3 coding DNA: TGTGCCAGCAGCTTAGCGCAGCGGGGGGCGGGCACCGGGGAGCTGTTTTTT. It encodes CASSLAQRGAGTGELFF.

This clonotype was observed at least ten times. The gene calls are TRBV6-1 and TRBJ2-3; D unclear. Germline CDR1 is MNHNS and CDR2 is SASEGT. The ends were cut back, 0 bases at V and 2 bases at J, with 0 bases in the middle. The CDR3 consists of 12 residues. This CDR3 is CASSEATDTQYF. For the CDR3, the DNA is TGTGCCAGCAGTGAAGCCACAGATACGCAGTATTTT.

In its sample, this clonotype was seen a few times. V and J are TRBV5-4 and TRBJ1-2; 9 positions match TRBD1. In germline, CDR1 is SGHNT, CDR2 YYREEE (reference sequence). This CDR3 spans 14 amino acids. V lost 6 bases, J lost 4 bases, and 7 bases stayed unmatched. The CDR3 reads CASNSGTGIYGYTF. DNA of the CDR3: TGTGCCAGCAACTCCGGGACAGGGATCTATGGCTACACCTTC.

The gene calls are TRBV7-4 and TRBJ1-4; no clear D gene. Trimming removed 4 bases from V and 5 bases from J, with 14 bases in between. Germline V gene lookup returns CDR1 SGHVT and CDR2 SQSDAQ. The CDR3 is 15 residues long. The CDR3 bases are TGTGCCAGCAGCTCCACGGACGGAAGAAATGAAAAACTGTTTTTT. The encoded protein is CASSSTDGRNEKLFF.

About this clonotype: The CDR3 does not close with the conserved phenylalanine or tryptophan, likely indicating a read error. The DNA is omitted, as the CDR3 cannot be located on it reliably, and the CDR3 follows TCRdb's listing. The chain carries TRBV6-1 and TRBJ1-1; the table's TRBD1 call for D was not verified on the DNA. The CDR3 is 15 residues long, ends included. Germline V gene lookup returns CDR1 MNHNS and CDR2 SASEGT. CDR3 region: CASLRGTPTSSTSGQ.

The V gene is TRBV6-1, the J gene TRBJ2-6; D might be TRBD1 (5 bases). The J call is doubtful: the DNA matches TRBJ1-2 better. The CDR3 sequence is 15 residues long. Germline CDR1 reads MNHNS; CDR2 reads SASEGT. The CDR3 sequence: CASSEGDSLLEGYTF. Written as DNA, the CDR3 is TGTGCCAGCAGTGAAGGAGACAGTCTGTTAGAGGGCTACACCTTC.

By sample fraction, this clonotype is medium-sized (0.01 to 0.1%). The chain recombines TRBV7-2 with TRBJ2-7; 7 bases align to TRBD1. Germline V gene data show CDR1 as SGHTA and CDR2 as FQGNSA. CDR3 size: 14 residues. The J segment lost 0 bases and the V segment lost 4 bases, leaving 3 bases of the junction unmatched. This CDR3 reads CASSSGQVSYEQYF. Written as DNA, the CDR3 is TGTGCCAGCAGCTCCGGACAGGTCTCCTACGAGCAGTACTTC.

This clonotype came up many times. The rearrangement joins TRBV6-1 to TRBJ2-5; perhaps TRBD2 as D (5 bases). Germline V gives CDR1 MNHNS, CDR2 SASEGT. This CDR3 is 13 amino acids long. Trimming shortened V by 7 bases and J by 7 bases, and 16 bases separated the two germline ends. DNA for the CDR3: TGTGCCAGCACCACATCGGGAAGCGGGACCCAGTACTTC. This codes for CASTTSGSGTQYF.

In its sample, this clonotype was seen many times. The chain combines TRBV6-1 with TRBJ2-5; D ambiguous. The CDR3 extends over 14 amino acids. In germline, CDR1 is MNHNS, CDR2 SASEGT. V shed 4 bases and J shed 1 base, with 10 bases lying between them. DNA for the CDR3: TGTGCCAGCAGTGGAAGGGCGGTCCAAGAGACCCAGTACTTC. Translating gives CASSGRAVQETQYF.

This clonotype was counted at least ten times. The chain employs TRBV27 and TRBJ2-1; possibly TRBD2 for D (5 bases). V lost 4 bases, J lost 3 bases, and 13 bases lay in between. CDR3 length: 15 residues. Germline CDR1 MNHEY, CDR2 SMNVEV (reference sequence). CDR3 sequence: CASSWGLAYYNEQFF. Here the CDR3 DNA reads TGTGCCAGCAGTTGGGGTCTAGCTTACTACAATGAGCAGTTCTTC.

This chain uses TRBV6-6 with TRBJ2-3; 7 bases line up with TRBD2. This CDR3 has 13 amino acids. With V trimmed by 8 bases and J by 2 bases, 4 bases remained unmatched. Germline V gene sequence: CDR1 MNHNY, CDR2 SVGAGI (reference sequence). The CDR3 spells CASGTMPTDTQYF. The CDR3 coding sequence is TGTGCCAGCGGGACTATGCCCACAGATACGCAGTATTTT.

This clonotype was found a few times. This chain joins TRBV6-1 and TRBJ1-5; D not resolved. The germline V and J ends were trimmed by 5 bases and 1 base, with 9 bases remaining between them. CDR1 and CDR2 (germline): MNHNS, SASEGT. The CDR3 totals 14 residues. The CDR3 here is CASSSVVSNQPQHF. For the CDR3, the DNA is TGTGCCAGCAGTTCAGTAGTCAGCAATCAGCCCCAGCATTTT.

There are many counts of this clonotype. The chain is built from TRBV27 and TRBJ1-1, with TRBD1 as a possible D gene (5 bases). There are 14 residues in the CDR3. CDR1 is MNHEY, CDR2 SMNVEV, per germline (reference sequence). Trimming took 7 bases from V and 4 from J, leaving 16 bases between them. The DNA for the CDR3 is TGTGCCAGCAACCCGGGGGGTCAAGGCACTGAAGCTTTCTTT. This translates into CASNPGGQGTEAFF.

The J gene is TRBJ2-6, the V gene TRBV7-2; TRBD1 aligns across 11 bases. The J call may not be correct, given that the DNA end is closer to TRBJ2-7. Germline loops: CDR1 SGHTA, CDR2 FQGNSA. This CDR3 region has 16 residues. CDR3 DNA sequence: TGTGCCAGCAGCCCGCCGGGACAGGGGGGAACCTACGAGCAGTACTTC. This translates into CASSPPGQGGTYEQYF.